This TCR beta chain came from a study of T cells in Graves' hyperthyroidism and ophthalmopathy. Points from the study as a whole: Ophthalmopathy was told apart from stable hyperthyroidism by a 13 V-J model. Researchers found most expanded thyroid clonotypes above 0.001 in blood as well.

The CDR3 is made up of 13 amino acids. Germline-derived CDR1 and CDR2 are MNHEY and SVGAGI. V lost 2 bases to trimming and J lost 4 bases, with 8 bases between them. RNA transcripts served as the template for amplifying TCR beta CDR3 regions. Using the HTBI primer set, a first-round RT-PCR was run on the TCR CDR3. TCRdb fed the multiplex PCR reads into MiXCR, producing one record per CDR3 protein. The repertoire holds some 300,000 distinct CDR3 sequences, about 13% seen once, with under 8% in the top ten. This clonotype was recorded many times. Its specificity is unknown. Graves' hyperthyroidism was deemed stable given no ophthalmopathy progression within 18 months.

Sample: blood. This sequence was found in a woman in her thirties or forties with Graves' hyperthyroidism. V gene TRBV6-5 combines with J gene TRBJ1-1; the D gene is possibly TRBD1 (5 bases). The CDR3 DNA reads as TGTGCCAGCAGTTACAGGGGTCGCACTGAAGCTTTCTTT. Its translation: CASSYRGRTEAFF.